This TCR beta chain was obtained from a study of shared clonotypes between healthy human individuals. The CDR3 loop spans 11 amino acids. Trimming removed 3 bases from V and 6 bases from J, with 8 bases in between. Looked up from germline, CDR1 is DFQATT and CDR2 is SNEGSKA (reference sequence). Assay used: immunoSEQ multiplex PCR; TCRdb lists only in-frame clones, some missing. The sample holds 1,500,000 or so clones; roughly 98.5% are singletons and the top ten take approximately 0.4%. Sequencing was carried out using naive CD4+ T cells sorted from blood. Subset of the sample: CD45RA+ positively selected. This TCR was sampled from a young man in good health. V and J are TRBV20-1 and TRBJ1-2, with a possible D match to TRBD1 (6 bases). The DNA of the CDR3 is TGCAGTGCTAGCGGACAGAATGGCTACACCTTC. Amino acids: CSASGQNGYTF.